Presented here are 17 T cell receptor beta chains from one specimen sequenced in a study of shared clonotypes between healthy human individuals. Here immunoSEQ multiplex PCR was the method, and the copy in TCRdb shows in-frame clones only, minus some. The sample records 550,000 to 800,000 clones, about nine tenths being singletons. The sample taken for sequencing was memory CD8+ T cells from PBMCs. As for subset: CD45RO+ cells pooled with CCR7-negative TemRA cells. The receptor set was obtained from a man younger than 30 in good health. Some clones in this sample may be carry-over from other donors' samples.

The chain has TRBV11-2 and TRBJ2-7, with D uncertain. Germline V gene lookup returns CDR1 SGHAT and CDR2 FQNNGV. The CDR3 consists of 13 residues. V lost 1 base, J lost 3 bases, and 7 bases lay in between. The DNA for the CDR3 is TGTGCCAGCAGCTTAGCCCTTATCTACGAGCAGTACTTC. Amino acids: CASSLALIYEQYF.

The rearrangement uses TRBV29-1 and TRBJ2-7; the D is unclear. The V end lost 0 bases, the J end lost 5 bases, and 11 bases lay between the germline ends. Per germline, CDR1 SQVTM and CDR2 ANQGSEA. There are 13 residues in the CDR3. The CDR3 region has the DNA TGCAGCGTTGAAGATGCCGTTGTCCACGAGCAGTACTTC. It translates to CSVEDAVVHEQYF.

The chain is built from TRBV7-9 and TRBJ2-6; D gene uncertain. V was pared by 10 bases and J by 1 base, with 11 bases between. This CDR3 has 14 residues. Germline CDR1 reads SEHNR; CDR2 reads FQNEAQ (reference sequence). The CDR3 region is CAITVLSGANVLTF. CDR3 nucleotides: TGTGCCATAACCGTACTGTCTGGGGCCAACGTCCTGACTTTC.

The chain carries TRBV2 and TRBJ1-5; D perhaps matches TRBD1 (6 bases). Germline CDR1 SNHLY, CDR2 FYNNEI. The length of the CDR3 is 13 residues. The ends were cut back, 6 bases at V and 10 bases at J, with 16 bases in the middle. Here the CDR3 DNA reads TGTGCCAGCAGGCCGCGGGACAAACGTCCCCAGCATTTT. Translation: CASRPRDKRPQHF. Full variable domain (missing parts from reference TRBV2 and TRBJ1-5): EPEVTQTPSHQVTQMGQEVILRCVPISNHLYFYWYRQILGQKVEFLVSFYNNEISEKSEIFDDQFSVERPDGSNFTLKIRSTKLEDSAMYFCASRPRDKRPQHFGDGTRLSIL.

The genes are TRBV6-4 and TRBJ2-3; D unresolved. The V gene lost 2 bases and the J gene lost 0 bases, with 6 bases spanning the gap. The CDR3 sequence is 14 residues long. Germline V CDR1 and CDR2: MRHNA, SNTAGT. The CDR3 here is CASSDKASTDTQYF. CDR3 DNA: TGTGCCAGCAGTGACAAGGCCAGCACAGATACGCAGTATTTT.

The CDR3 reads CASSSQGAHEYEQYF. CDR3 nucleotides: TGTGCCAGCAGCTCACAGGGGGCGCATGAATACGAGCAGTACTTC. This chain uses TRBV13 with TRBJ2-5; 9 positions agree with TRBD1. The DNA end lines up better with TRBJ2-7; the J call may be wrong. Per germline, CDR1 PRHDT and CDR2 FYEKMQ (reference sequence). The CDR3 is 15 residues long.

This chain uses TRBV28 with TRBJ1-1; D gene ambiguous. The CDR3 extends over 13 amino acids. CDR1 MDHEN and CDR2 SYDVKM come from the germline V gene. Deletions cut 2 bases from V and 8 bases from J, with 12 bases between. The CDR3, as DNA: TGTGCCAGCAGTTTAATCGGACGTACCGAAGCTTTCTTT. The encoded protein is CASSLIGRTEAFF.

The chain links TRBV10-3 to TRBJ2-1; the D gene is possibly TRBD2 (6 bases). CDR3 length equals 15 residues. The V end lost 2 bases, the J end lost 4 bases, and 12 bases lay between the germline ends. Germline V gene lookup returns CDR1 ENHRY and CDR2 SYGVKD. DNA of the CDR3: TGTGCCATCAGTGAGGTCGGGAGTACTTACAATGAGCAGTTCTTC. Translated, it gives CAISEVGSTYNEQFF.

The rearrangement uses TRBV11-2 and TRBJ1-4, with D unclear. The germline V gene has CDR1 SGHAT and CDR2 FQNNGV. V lost 1 base, J lost 7 bases, and 7 bases lay in between. This CDR3 has 13 residues. The CDR3 loop reads CASSLVPFEKLFF. In DNA form, the CDR3 reads TGTGCCAGCAGCTTAGTTCCATTTGAAAAACTGTTTTTT. Together with reference TRBV11-2 and TRBJ1-4, the CDR3 gives the full variable domain: EAGVAQSPRYKIIEKRQSVAFWCNPISGHATLYWYQQILGQGPKLLIQFQNNGVVDDSQLPKDRFSAERLKGVDSTLKIQPAKLEDSAVYLCASSLVPFEKLFFGSGTQLSVL.

This chain connects TRBV29-1 to TRBJ2-7; D gene unclear. V was shortened by 5 bases and J by 4 bases, with 15 bases between the two germline ends. The V gene's germline CDR1 is SQVTM and CDR2 ANQGSEA. This CDR3 comprises 13 residues. DNA for the CDR3: TGCAGCGTTCGCCGACCGGATGCGTACGAGCAGTACTTC. Encoded protein: CSVRRPDAYEQYF.

For this clone: The junction does not match germline at one end; this may be a read error. The V gene is TRBV28, the J gene TRBJ1-3; 8 bases agree with TRBD1. CDR3 length: 15 residues. From germline, CDR1 is MDHEN and CDR2 SYDVKM. This CDR3 reads CAGSPGTGSGNTIYF. As DNA, the CDR3 is TGTGCCGGCAGTCCTGGGACAGGCTCTGGAAACACCATATATTTT.

This chain links TRBV7-9 with TRBJ2-2, with D perhaps matching TRBD2 (5 bases). This CDR3 is built from 16 residues. The V gene's germline CDR1 is SEHNR and CDR2 FQNEAQ (reference sequence). Between the trimmed V and J ends, which lost 2 bases and 3 bases, there was a span of 13 bases. The CDR3: CASSLRRGLDTGELFF. The CDR3 coding sequence is TGTGCCAGCAGCTTAAGGAGAGGGCTAGACACCGGGGAGCTGTTTTTT.

On this clone itself: This CDR3 is also generated by other DNA sequences in the sample. The chain joins TRBV7-2 to TRBJ1-2, with 7 bases that match TRBD1. Losses at the gene ends were 5 bases for V and 2 bases for J; bases not matched to a gene: 5. This CDR3 is built from 14 residues. Germline V lookup: CDR1 SGHTA, CDR2 FQGNSA. The CDR3 is CASSPRQGNYGYTF. The CDR3, as DNA: TGTGCCAGCAGCCCTAGACAGGGAAACTATGGCTACACCTTC.

V usage is TRBV19 and J usage is TRBJ2-7; D ambiguous. Germline V CDR1 and CDR2: LNHDA, SQIVND (reference sequence). V gave up 5 bases and J gave up 4 bases, with 6 bases separating them. CDR3 length equals 11 residues. As DNA, the CDR3 is TGTGCCAGTAGTGCGTCTTACGAGCAGTACTTC. Translation gives CASSASYEQYF.

The V and J genes are TRBV4-2 and TRBJ2-7; the D gene is possibly TRBD1 (5 bases). The CDR3 runs 15 residues. CDR1 is LGHNA and CDR2 is YNFKEQ in the germline V gene. V gave up 1 base and J gave up 2 bases, with 12 bases separating them. The CDR3, as DNA: TGTGCCAGCAGCCAAGGGGGCCAAGGGGCCTACGAGCAGTACTTC. It translates to CASSQGGQGAYEQYF.

J is TRBJ2-2 and V is TRBV27; 9 nucleotides match TRBD1. This CDR3 has 17 amino acids. Trimming removed 2 bases from V and 6 bases from J; junction bases left unmatched: 10. The germline V gene has CDR1 MNHEY and CDR2 SMNVEV (reference sequence). The CDR3 sequence: CASSLLPGTGFSGELFF. Written as DNA, the CDR3 is TGTGCCAGCAGTTTACTGCCCGGGACAGGGTTTTCCGGGGAGCTGTTTTTT.

The chain employs TRBV7-9 and TRBJ2-7; TRBD1 aligns across 9 bases. Germline V gene sequence: CDR1 SEHNR, CDR2 FQNEAQ (reference sequence). V shed 2 bases and J 3 bases; nucleotides not matched to a gene: 8. CDR3 length equals 16 residues. CDR3 amino acids: CASSLSRTGVDYEQYF. For the CDR3, the DNA is TGTGCCAGCAGCTTATCGCGGACAGGGGTTGACTACGAGCAGTACTTC.